This TCR beta chain was sequenced during a study of shared clonotypes between healthy human individuals. The assay was run at deep level. Replicate PCRs from sorted subsets contained roughly 200 ng DNA, which is 30,000 to 35,000 T cell genomes. Here immunoSEQ multiplex PCR was the method, and the copy in TCRdb shows in-frame clones only, minus some. The sample has roughly 2 million clones; about 95% are singletons. Terminally differentiated effector memory CD45RA+ cells were excluded from the naive CD8 cells, which were CD45RO-negative and positively selected for CCR7. Each donor was a Caucasian adult residing in Nashville, Tennessee. The sequencing sample was made of naive CD8+ T cells sorted from blood. The receptor comes from a man between 18 and 29 years old in good health.

The CDR3 bases are TGTGCCAGTAGTATTGGTTATAGCGGGAGCCACGGGGAGCTGTTTTTT. This encodes CASSIGYSGSHGELFF. The chain uses TRBV19 and TRBJ2-2, with 9 bases lining up with TRBD2. This CDR3 region has 16 residues. From germline, CDR1 is LNHDA and CDR2 SQIVND (reference sequence). Trimming cost V 3 bases and J 7 bases; bases outside gene matches: 9.